This TCR beta chain was recovered during a study of blood T cell repertoires in COVID-19 (dated by TCRdb to the early 2020s). For context, the study as a whole: The collaborator samples originated in the United States, Italy and Spain and spanned the acute and convalescent phases of COVID-19. The prospective study material was composed of cDNA or gDNA derived from T cells, B-cell-depleted T cells, or PBMCs. Subjects who had been exposed to COVID-19, were actively infected with it, or had recovered from it provided the deeply sampled blood TCRbeta repertoires that made up the dataset. The repertoires were released in a freely available public database meant as a resource for research on the immune response to SARS-CoV-2. The samples were drawn from the first 160 participants of the ongoing ImmuneRACE study and from roughly 1,300 subjects provided by 6 global collaborators. Nearly every sample came with metadata listing a de-identified subject ID, COVID-19 status, age in years and sex. Where HLA class I and class II types were available, the types were taken from metadata supplied by the sample provider, not from assay-based typing. Summary of the overall study and its limitations: The quantity of clinical and demographic metadata differed by source and by participant and was supplied without curation.

A note on this clone: Its antigen is not yet known. Per-nucleotide qualities are absent, and no much larger clonotype sits a single base away.

TCRbeta CDR3 regions were amplified from genomic DNA using the immunoSEQ Assay, a bias-controlled multiplex PCR. For the original study's pipeline: The number of nucleated cells in each sample was estimated by amplification of reference gene primers within the assay. To quantify the absolute abundance of each unique TCRbeta CDR3 rearrangement, sequence reads were collapsed and filtered. For each sample, productive Simpson clonality was calculated as the square root of Simpson's diversity index across productive rearrangements. Here the immuneACCESS table is served through TCRdb, limited to in-frame sequences with V and J called. Missing clones are a known gap in these copies; in checked studies unresolved V genes cover under half, and the rest lacks a known reason. V, J and clone size were drawn from that table, and D and trimming were deduced from the DNA. The sample table shows about 190,000 clones, and nearly 90% are seen once. The ten biggest clones cover 0.62% of the sample.

CDR3 length: 15 amino acids, cysteine to phenylalanine. The CDR3 DNA has 45 bases and is translated from base 1. From the germline V gene (reference sequence), CDR1 is SEHNR and CDR2 is FQNEAQ. At the junction V is shortened by 5 bases and J by 3 bases; bases outside the gene matches: 7. The collaborating institutions used their own protocols to collect whole blood in K2EDTA tubes. For TCRbeta analysis, collaborators shipped samples as frozen whole blood, isolated PBMCs, or DNA extracted from either of those sample types. This clonotype originated in a middle-aged man with acute or convalescent COVID-19. The sequence links TRBV7-9 to TRBJ2-3; TRBD1 matches 8 bases in the middle. Sequencing used peripheral blood. DNA sequence: TGTGCCAGCAGCCGGACAGGGTTGGGAACAGATACGCAGTATTTT. Translated, it reads CASSRTGLGTDTQYF.